This passage covers 6 T cell receptor beta chains from one sample sequenced in a study of patients with pleural tuberculosis. TCRdb reanalysed the reads using MiXCR and keeps one entry per CDR3 protein. Of around 50,000 distinct CDR3 sequences listed, 5.5% to 8% are singletons. The receptors originated from a human donor with pleural tuberculosis.

This clonotype was counted ten times or more. This sequence joins TRBV5-1 and TRBJ2-2; either TRBD1 or TRBD2 may fit D (5 bases each). The CDR3 is made up of 16 amino acids. V lost 0 bases and J lost 4, with 13 bases in between. In germline, CDR1 is SGHRS, CDR2 YFSETQ. The CDR3 sequence is CASSLEGRGTTGELFF. CDR3 nucleotide sequence: TGCGCCAGCAGCTTGGAGGGACGCGGTACCACCGGGGAGCTGTTTTTT.

This clonotype was observed many times. The rearrangement joins TRBV2 to TRBJ2-3; weak D call: TRBD2 (6 bases). Trimming cost V 6 bases and J 0 bases, with 16 bases left between them. The CDR3 contains 16 residues. The germline gives CDR1 SNHLY, CDR2 FYNNEI. CDR3 nucleotides: TGTGCCAGCAGGGAATTCGGGGCGGGGAGCACAGATACGCAGTATTTT. Translating gives CASREFGAGSTDTQYF.

The chain links TRBV19 to TRBJ2-3, with D unresolved. Trimming stripped 7 bases from V and 0 bases from J, with 11 bases between. Germline CDR1 LNHDA, CDR2 SQIVND (reference sequence). The CDR3 has 14 residues. The CDR3, as DNA: TGTGCCAGTAAAACTATTTCTAGCACAGATACGCAGTATTTT. Protein product: CASKTISSTDTQYF.

This clonotype was observed at least ten times. This chain uses TRBV2 with TRBJ1-6; D might be TRBD1 (5 bases). The V and J ends lost 7 bases and 7 bases respectively, with 17 bases between them. The length of the CDR3 is 15 residues. Germline CDR1 and CDR2: SNHLY and FYNNEI. The CDR3 coding sequence is TGTGCCAGCAACTCGGACATAGCGGGCAATTCACCCCTCCACTTT. It is translated as CASNSDIAGNSPLHF.

This clonotype was recorded a few times. V usage is TRBV5-6 and J usage is TRBJ2-3; D not resolved. The CDR3 covers 14 residues. Trimming took off 4 bases at V and 0 bases at J, with 9 bases between the two ends. Germline-derived CDR1 and CDR2 are SGHDT and YYEEEE. CDR3 in DNA: TGTGCCAGCAGCATGACTGTTAGCACAGATACGCAGTATTTT. Its translation is CASSMTVSTDTQYF.

This clonotype was observed at least ten times. The chain links TRBV6-2 or TRBV6-3 to TRBJ2-7; D is uncertain. V lost 0 bases to trimming and J lost 4 bases, with 7 bases between them. The germline V gene encodes CDR1 MNHEY and CDR2 SVGEGT. The length of the CDR3 is 13 residues. CDR3 bases: TGTGCCAGCAGTTACTCGAGGCAGTACGAGCAGTACGTC. Protein: CASSYSRQYEQYV.